Listed here are 20 T cell receptor beta chains from one sample, sequenced in a study of CD4 and CD8 cells across lung adenocarcinoma regions. TCRdb re-derived calls from the PCR reads in MiXCR, one entry per CDR3 protein. The profile covers tens of thousands of distinct CDR3 sequences, with roughly 50% appearing a single time and almost 50% taken by the ten largest. Sequenced: CD8+ T cells from the center of a lung tumor. The receptor source for this set is a male donor with lung adenocarcinoma. The CD4 and CD8 labels of this study may be unreliable.

In its sample, this clonotype was seen many times. This sequence joins TRBV25-1 and TRBJ2-3, with D maybe TRBD2 (5 bases). The V and J ends lost 3 bases and 4 bases respectively, with 17 bases between them. This CDR3 region has 16 residues. Germline CDR1 reads MGHDK; CDR2 reads SYGVNS. The CDR3 loop is CASSDRGPNPADTQYF. The CDR3 nucleotides are TGTGCCAGCAGTGATCGGGGTCCCAACCCCGCAGATACGCAGTATTTT.

This clonotype showed up many times. The rearrangement joins TRBV7-2 to TRBJ2-3; 7 bases map to TRBD2. V shed 1 base, J shed 5 bases, and the junction held 6 bases outside the gene matches. CDR1 SGHTA and CDR2 FQGNSA come from the germline V gene. CDR3 length: 15 residues. CDR3: CASSLVAGAGDTQYF. CDR3 nucleotide sequence: TGTGCCAGCAGCTTAGTTGCGGGAGCGGGAGATACGCAGTATTTT.

The gene calls are TRBV10-2 and TRBJ2-1; D unresolved. Germline V gene data show CDR1 as WSHSY and CDR2 as SAAADI. V was shortened by 7 bases and J by 0 bases, with 7 bases between the two germline ends. CDR3 size: 13 residues. DNA for the CDR3: TGCGCCAGCATGGCTGGCTCCTACAATGAGCAGTTCTTC. Translating gives CASMAGSYNEQFF.

This clonotype was picked up a small number of times. The chain recombines TRBV14 with TRBJ2-1; TRBD1 aligns across 7 bases. Trimming took 5 bases from V and 7 from J; bases not matched to a gene: 14. The CDR3 is 16 residues long. Germline V gene sequence: CDR1 SGHDN, CDR2 FVKESK. CDR3 nucleotide sequence: TGTGCCAGCAGCTTCCTAACGGGACAGCGCCTTAATGAGCAGTTCTTC. It encodes CASSFLTGQRLNEQFF.

This chain uses TRBV6-1 with TRBJ2-1; D possibly corresponds to TRBD1 (5 bases). Germline assignment: CDR1 MNHNS and CDR2 SASEGT. V lost 1 base and J lost 6, with 7 bases in between. This CDR3 contains 13 residues. The CDR3 DNA reads TGTGCCAGCAGTGAAGTAGGGGCCAATGAGCAGTTCTTC. It codes for CASSEVGANEQFF.

This clonotype was seen a handful of times. This sequence joins TRBV7-6 and TRBJ2-1; TRBD2 matches 10 bases. The DNA matches TRBJ2-7 better at its end, which makes the J call doubtful. The CDR3 loop spans 15 amino acids. In germline, CDR1 is SGHVS, CDR2 FNYEAQ. The CDR3 DNA is TGTGCCAGCAGCCCCCTTAGCGGGAGGCCGTACGAGCAGTACTTC. Amino acids: CASSPLSGRPYEQYF.

This clonotype is classed as medium-sized (0.01 to 0.1%). V is TRBV27 and J is TRBJ2-1, with a possible D match to TRBD1 (5 bases). The DNA end is more similar to TRBJ2-7, so the J call may be wrong. CDR1 is MNHEY and CDR2 is SMNVEV in the germline V gene (reference sequence). The CDR3 totals 13 residues. The CDR3 nucleotides read TGTGCCAGCAGTTTTCAGGGTCCGTACGAGCAGTACTTC. This sequence encodes CASSFQGPYEQYF.

The chain has TRBV3-1 and TRBJ1-1, with TRBD1 identical over 7 bases. Germline V gives CDR1 LGHDT, CDR2 YNNKEL (reference sequence). V lost 4 bases to trimming and J lost 11 bases; unmatched junction nucleotides: 13. The CDR3 is 14 amino acids. CDR3 in amino acids: CASSPHSQGVSAFF. The DNA for the CDR3 is TGTGCCAGCAGCCCTCATTCCCAGGGGGTGAGCGCTTTCTTT.

This clonotype was recorded at least ten times. Here the CDR3 reads CASSSPGQAYEQYF. CDR3 sequence (DNA): TGTGCCAGCAGCTCACCGGGACAGGCCTACGAGCAGTACTTC. The J gene is TRBJ2-1, the V gene TRBV7-9; 8 bases line up with TRBD1. TRBJ2-7 matches the DNA end more closely, so the J call is doubtful. The CDR3 runs 14 residues. Germline V CDR1 and CDR2: SEHNR, FQNEAQ (reference sequence).

On this clonotype: At one boundary the junction diverges from the germline segment, which might be a read error. The chain recombines TRBV5-1 with TRBJ2-4; maybe TRBD2 (6 bases). Germline assignment: CDR1 SGHRS and CDR2 YFSETQ. The CDR3 is made up of 14 amino acids. CDR3 loop: CASRGDWGKDIQYF. Here the CDR3 DNA reads TGCGCCAGCAGGGGGGACTGGGGCAAAGATATTCAGTACTTT.

Remarks on this clonotype: At one of its ends the junction is not consistent with the germline gene, which may arise from a read error. This chain joins TRBV6-1 and TRBJ2-1; D tentatively fits TRBD1 or TRBD2 (5 bases each). The CDR3 contains 12 residues. Germline V gene sequence: CDR1 MNHNS, CDR2 SASEGT. The CDR3 is CAGRGTRNTQYF. In DNA form, the CDR3 reads TGTGCGGGGCGTGGAACTAGAAACACGCAGTACTTT.

The V and J genes are TRBV6-1 and TRBJ2-4, with D possibly being TRBD2 (7 bases). Germline V gene lookup returns CDR1 MNHNS and CDR2 SASEGT. CDR3 length: 16 residues. V gave up 6 bases and J gave up 13 bases, with 28 bases separating them. For the CDR3, the DNA is TGTGCCAGCAGGGGAGAAGGGGGGGGGGCCCAAGACACCCAGTACTTC. It codes for CASRGEGGGAQDTQYF.

This clonotype was picked up many times. The rearrangement uses TRBV6-5 and TRBJ2-7, with TRBD2 matching 8 bases. V shed 1 base, J shed 3 bases, and the junction held 2 bases outside the gene matches. The CDR3 spans 14 residues. CDR1 is MNHEY and CDR2 is SVGAGI in the germline V gene. CDR3 amino acids: CASSYLGTSYEQYF. For the CDR3, the DNA is TGTGCCAGCAGTTACTTAGGGACTAGCTACGAGCAGTACTTC.

This clonotype was seen a few times. The chain recombines TRBV12-3 or TRBV12-4 with TRBJ2-1; D is uncertain. The DNA matches TRBJ2-7 better at its end, which makes the J call doubtful. This CDR3 is 15 amino acids long. CDR3 sequence (DNA): TGTGCCAGCAGCTCCACTCGAGGCTACCAATACGAGCAGTACTTC. The encoded protein is CASSSTRGYQYEQYF.

This clonotype was observed a single time. This chain links TRBV4-1 with TRBJ1-5; TRBD1 matches at 7 bases. Per the germline V gene, CDR1 is MGHRA and CDR2 is YSYEKL. Losses at the gene ends were 2 bases for V and 0 bases for J; bases not matched to a gene: 7. This CDR3 is 17 amino acids long. CDR3 sequence (DNA): TGCGCCAGCAGCCAATATTCCGGGACAGATAGCAATCAGCCCCAGCATTTT. Encoded protein: CASSQYSGTDSNQPQHF.

The chain carries TRBV5-1 and TRBJ2-1; D possibly matches TRBD1 or TRBD2 (5 bases each). The V gene's germline CDR1 is SGHRS and CDR2 YFSETQ. The V and J ends lost 1 base and 10 bases respectively, with 9 bases between them. This CDR3 region has 12 residues. The CDR3 nucleotides read TGCGCCAGCAGCTTGCCCAGGGACGAGCAGTTCTTC. It specifies CASSLPRDEQFF.

The chain is built from TRBV10-1 and TRBJ2-1; 8 nucleotides match TRBD2. The CDR3 is 14 residues long. The J segment lost 5 bases and the V segment lost 4 bases, leaving 4 bases of the junction unmatched. The germline V gene encodes CDR1 WNHNN and CDR2 SYGVQD (reference sequence). DNA for the CDR3: TGCGCCAGCAGTGCAGCGGGAGTAAACAATGAGCAGTTCTTC. Translated: CASSAAGVNNEQFF.

In regard to this clonotype: The junction does not match germline at one end; this may be a read error. This chain uses TRBV7-7 with TRBJ2-1, with 9 bases lining up with TRBD2. The J call may be wrong; the DNA end is better matched by TRBJ2-7. CDR1 SSHAT and CDR2 FNYEAQ come from the germline V gene (reference sequence). CDR3 length: 16 residues. The DNA of the CDR3 is TGTGCTAGCAGTCCTATAGCGGGAGTAACCTACAATGAGCAGTACTTC. Amino acids: CASSPIAGVTYNEQYF.

CDR3 nucleotide sequence: TGTGCCAGCAGTTTGCTCGGGTGGGGCCCTATAACCAAAAACATGCAGTATTTT. Protein: CASSLLGWGPITKNMQYF. The J gene is TRBJ2-4, the V gene TRBV27; the D gene is possibly TRBD1 (5 bases). The J call may be mistaken, given a closer DNA end match to TRBJ2-3. This CDR3 region has 18 residues. In germline, CDR1 is MNHEY, CDR2 SMNVEV (reference sequence).

The chain is built from TRBV6-1 and TRBJ2-4; possibly TRBD1 for D (6 bases). The germline V and J ends were trimmed by 8 bases and 13 bases, with 21 bases remaining between them. Germline V gene sequence: CDR1 MNHNS, CDR2 SASEGT. The CDR3 contains 13 residues. CDR3 sequence (DNA): TGTGCCAGCGGGGGCCGTGGCCAAGACACCCAGTACTTC. Encoded protein: CASGGRGQDTQYF.